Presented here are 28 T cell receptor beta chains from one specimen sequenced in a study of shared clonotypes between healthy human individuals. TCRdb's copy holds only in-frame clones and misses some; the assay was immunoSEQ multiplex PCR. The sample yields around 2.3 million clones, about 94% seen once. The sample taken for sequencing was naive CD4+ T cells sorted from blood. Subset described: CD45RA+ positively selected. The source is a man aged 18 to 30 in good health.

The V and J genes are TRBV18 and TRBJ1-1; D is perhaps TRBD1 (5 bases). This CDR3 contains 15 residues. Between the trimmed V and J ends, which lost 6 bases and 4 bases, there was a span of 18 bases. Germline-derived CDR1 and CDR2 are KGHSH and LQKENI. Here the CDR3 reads CASSQAPGYATEAFF. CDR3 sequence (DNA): TGTGCCAGCTCCCAAGCCCCAGGGTACGCCACTGAAGCTTTCTTT.

CDR3 protein: CASSLGDWGPYNEQFF. The CDR3 DNA sequence: TGTGCCAGCAGCTTGGGAGATTGGGGCCCCTACAATGAGCAGTTCTTC. The chain has TRBV5-4 and TRBJ2-1; TRBD1 is a possible D gene (5 bases). Germline CDR1 SGHNT, CDR2 YYREEE (reference sequence). V shed 0 bases and J shed 2 bases, with 12 bases lying between them. The CDR3 is 16 amino acids.

CDR3 sequence: CASSPLRKTYEQYF. CDR3 bases: TGTGCCAGCAGCCCCCTCCGGAAAACCTACGAGCAGTACTTC. The chain uses TRBV11-2 and TRBJ2-7; D gene uncertain. The CDR3 is 14 residues long. From germline, CDR1 is SGHAT and CDR2 FQNNGV. V was cut by 5 bases and J by 2 bases, with 13 bases left in between.

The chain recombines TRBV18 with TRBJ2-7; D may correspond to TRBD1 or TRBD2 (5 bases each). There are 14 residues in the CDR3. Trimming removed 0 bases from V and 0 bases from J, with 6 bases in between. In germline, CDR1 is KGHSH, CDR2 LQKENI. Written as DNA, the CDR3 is TGTGCCAGCTCACCACCGGGGGACTCCTACGAGCAGTACTTC. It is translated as CASSPPGDSYEQYF.

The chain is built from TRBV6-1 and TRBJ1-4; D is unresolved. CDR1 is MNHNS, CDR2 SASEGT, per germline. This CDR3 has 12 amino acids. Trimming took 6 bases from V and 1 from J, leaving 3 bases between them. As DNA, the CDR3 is TGTGCCAGCAGGAAAACTAATGAAAAACTGTTTTTT. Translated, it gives CASRKTNEKLFF.

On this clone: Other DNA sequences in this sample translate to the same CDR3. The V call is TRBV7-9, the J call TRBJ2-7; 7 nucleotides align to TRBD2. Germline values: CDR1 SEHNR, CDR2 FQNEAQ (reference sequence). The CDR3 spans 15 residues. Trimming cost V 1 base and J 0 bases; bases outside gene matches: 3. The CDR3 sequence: CASSLEASGSYEQYF. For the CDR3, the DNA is TGTGCCAGCAGCTTAGAGGCTAGCGGCTCCTACGAGCAGTACTTC.

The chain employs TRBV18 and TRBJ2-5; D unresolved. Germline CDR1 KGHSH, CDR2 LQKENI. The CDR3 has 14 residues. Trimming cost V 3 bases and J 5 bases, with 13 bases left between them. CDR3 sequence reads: CASSPGRSLETQYF. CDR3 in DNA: TGTGCCAGCTCACCCGGGCGTTCTTTGGAGACCCAGTACTTC.

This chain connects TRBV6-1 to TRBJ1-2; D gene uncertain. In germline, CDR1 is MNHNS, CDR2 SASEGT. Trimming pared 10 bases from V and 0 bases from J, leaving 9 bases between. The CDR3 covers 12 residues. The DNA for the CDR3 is TGTGCCAACACCGGGTCTAACTATGGCTACACCTTC. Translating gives CANTGSNYGYTF.

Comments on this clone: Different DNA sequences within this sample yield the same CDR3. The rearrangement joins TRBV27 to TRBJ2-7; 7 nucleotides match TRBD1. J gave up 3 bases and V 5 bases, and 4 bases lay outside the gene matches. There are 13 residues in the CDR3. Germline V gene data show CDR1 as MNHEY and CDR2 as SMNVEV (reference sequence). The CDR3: CASSLRQGYEQYF. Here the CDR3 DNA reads TGTGCCAGCAGTCTGAGACAGGGCTACGAGCAGTACTTC.

This CDR3 reads CASSRLGLAPTDTQYF. The CDR3 bases are TGTGCCAGCAGCCGCCTCGGGCTAGCCCCCACAGATACGCAGTATTTT. This chain links TRBV9 with TRBJ2-3, with a possible D match to TRBD2 (5 bases). Trimming took 4 bases from V and 2 from J, leaving 17 bases between them. The CDR3 loop spans 16 amino acids. Germline CDR1 SGDLS, CDR2 YYNGEE.

The CDR3 spells CASSAPKSYTGELFF. CDR3 coding DNA: TGTGCCAGCAGCGCACCGAAGTCCTACACCGGGGAGCTGTTTTTT. The rearrangement joins TRBV9 to TRBJ2-2; D gene ambiguous. Trimming took 3 bases from V and 3 from J, leaving 12 bases between them. This CDR3 is 15 amino acids long. Germline assignment: CDR1 SGDLS and CDR2 YYNGEE.

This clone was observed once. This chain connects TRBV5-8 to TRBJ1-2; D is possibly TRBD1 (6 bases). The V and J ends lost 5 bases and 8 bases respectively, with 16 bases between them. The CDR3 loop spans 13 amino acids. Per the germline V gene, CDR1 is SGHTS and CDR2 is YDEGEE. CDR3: CASRTTGLGGYTF. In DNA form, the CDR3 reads TGTGCCAGCAGAACTACAGGGTTGGGCGGCTACACCTTC.

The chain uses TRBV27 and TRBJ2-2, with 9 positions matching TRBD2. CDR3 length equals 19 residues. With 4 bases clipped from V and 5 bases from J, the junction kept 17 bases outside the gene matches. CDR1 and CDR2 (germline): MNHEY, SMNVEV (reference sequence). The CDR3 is CASSSIGLVAGGPTGELFF. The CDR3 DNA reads TGTGCCAGCAGTTCAATCGGCCTTGTGGCGGGAGGGCCGACCGGGGAGCTGTTTTTT.

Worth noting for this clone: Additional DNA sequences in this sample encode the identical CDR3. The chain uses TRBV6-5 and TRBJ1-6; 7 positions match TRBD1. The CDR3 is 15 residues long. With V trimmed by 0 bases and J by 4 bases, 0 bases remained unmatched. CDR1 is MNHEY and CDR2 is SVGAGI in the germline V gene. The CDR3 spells CASSYSQGYNSPLHF. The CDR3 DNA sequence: TGTGCCAGCAGTTACTCACAGGGGTATAATTCACCCCTCCACTTT.

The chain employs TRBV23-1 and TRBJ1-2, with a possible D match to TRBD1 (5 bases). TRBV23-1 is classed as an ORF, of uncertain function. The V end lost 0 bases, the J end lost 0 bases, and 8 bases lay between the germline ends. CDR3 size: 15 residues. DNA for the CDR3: TGCGCCAGCAGTCAATCGGGGGGAGCTAACTATGGCTACACCTTC. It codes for CASSQSGGANYGYTF.

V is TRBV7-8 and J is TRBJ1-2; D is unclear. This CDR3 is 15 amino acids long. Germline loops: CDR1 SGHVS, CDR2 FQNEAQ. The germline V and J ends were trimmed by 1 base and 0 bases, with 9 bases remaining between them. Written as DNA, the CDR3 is TGTGCCAGCAGCTTAGGGTTGTCGGCTAACTATGGCTACACCTTC. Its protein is CASSLGLSANYGYTF.

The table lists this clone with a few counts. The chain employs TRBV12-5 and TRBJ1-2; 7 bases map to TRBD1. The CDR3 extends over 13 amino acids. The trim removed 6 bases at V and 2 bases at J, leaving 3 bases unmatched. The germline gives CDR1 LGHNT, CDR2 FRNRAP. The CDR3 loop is CASGRQGNYGYTF. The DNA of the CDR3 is TGTGCTAGTGGCCGACAGGGAAACTATGGCTACACCTTC.

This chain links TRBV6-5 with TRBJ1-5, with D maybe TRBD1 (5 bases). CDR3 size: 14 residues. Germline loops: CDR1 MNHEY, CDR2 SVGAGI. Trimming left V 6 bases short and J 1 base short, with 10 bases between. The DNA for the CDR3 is TGTGCCAGCAGGGCACAGGAGAGCAATCAGCCCCAGCATTTT. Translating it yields CASRAQESNQPQHF.

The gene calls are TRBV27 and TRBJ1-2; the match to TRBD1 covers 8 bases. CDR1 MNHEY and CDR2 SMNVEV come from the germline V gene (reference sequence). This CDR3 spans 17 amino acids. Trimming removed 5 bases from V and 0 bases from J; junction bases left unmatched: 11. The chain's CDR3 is CASSPSGTGYANYGYTF. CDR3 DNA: TGTGCCAGCAGTCCATCCGGGACAGGCTACGCTAACTATGGCTACACCTTC.

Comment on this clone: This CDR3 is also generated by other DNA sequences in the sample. CDR3 in amino acids: CASSRGGQSYEQYF. In nucleotides, the CDR3 is TGTGCCAGCAGCCGAGGGGGACAGAGTTACGAGCAGTACTTC. The gene calls are TRBV28 and TRBJ2-7; TRBD1 aligns across 7 bases. This CDR3 is 14 amino acids long. With 6 bases clipped from V and 4 bases from J, the junction kept 9 bases outside the gene matches. CDR1 and CDR2 from the germline V gene are MDHEN and SYDVKM. Full variable domain (missing parts from reference TRBV28 and TRBJ2-7): DVKVTQSSRYLVKRTGEKVFLECVQDMDHENMFWYRQDPGLGLRLIYFSYDVKMKEKGDIPEGYSVSREKKERFSLILESASTNQTSMYLCASSRGGQSYEQYFGPGTRLTVT.

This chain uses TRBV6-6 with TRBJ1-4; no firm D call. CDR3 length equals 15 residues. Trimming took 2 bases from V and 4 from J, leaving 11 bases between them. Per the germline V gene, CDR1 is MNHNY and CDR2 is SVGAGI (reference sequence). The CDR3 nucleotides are TGTGCCAGCAGTTACCGGAGGGTTGATAATGAAAAACTGTTTTTT. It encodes CASSYRRVDNEKLFF.

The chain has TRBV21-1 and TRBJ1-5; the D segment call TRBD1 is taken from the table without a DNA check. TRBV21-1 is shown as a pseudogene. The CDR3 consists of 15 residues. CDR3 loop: CASSKRTGSNQPQHF. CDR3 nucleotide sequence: TGTGCCAGCAGCAAAAGGACAGGGTCCAATCAGCCCCAGCATTTT.

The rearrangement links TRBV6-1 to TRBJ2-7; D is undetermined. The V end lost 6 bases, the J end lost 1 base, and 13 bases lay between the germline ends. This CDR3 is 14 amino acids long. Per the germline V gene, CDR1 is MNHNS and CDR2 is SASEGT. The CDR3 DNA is TGTGCCAGCAGGGTACGCCTGGGTTCCTACGAGCAGTACTTC. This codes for CASRVRLGSYEQYF.

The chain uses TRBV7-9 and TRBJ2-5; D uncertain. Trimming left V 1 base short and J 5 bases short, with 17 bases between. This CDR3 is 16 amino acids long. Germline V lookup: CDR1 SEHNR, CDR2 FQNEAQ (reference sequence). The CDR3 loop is CASSLGYRLPGETQYF. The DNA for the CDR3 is TGTGCCAGCAGCTTAGGCTATCGGCTTCCCGGCGAGACCCAGTACTTC.

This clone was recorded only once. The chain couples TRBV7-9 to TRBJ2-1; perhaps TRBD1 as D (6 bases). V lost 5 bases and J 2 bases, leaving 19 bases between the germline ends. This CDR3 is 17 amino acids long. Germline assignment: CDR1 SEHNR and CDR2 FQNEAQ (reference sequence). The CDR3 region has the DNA TGTGCCAGCAGCCCCCAGGGGAGCCAGGGGCCCTACAATGAGCAGTTCTTC. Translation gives CASSPQGSQGPYNEQFF.

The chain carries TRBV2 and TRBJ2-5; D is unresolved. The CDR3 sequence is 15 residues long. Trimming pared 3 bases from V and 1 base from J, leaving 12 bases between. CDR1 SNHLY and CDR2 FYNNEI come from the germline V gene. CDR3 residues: CASSEYRLSQETQYF. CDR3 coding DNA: TGTGCCAGCAGTGAGTACAGACTCTCCCAAGAGACCCAGTACTTC.

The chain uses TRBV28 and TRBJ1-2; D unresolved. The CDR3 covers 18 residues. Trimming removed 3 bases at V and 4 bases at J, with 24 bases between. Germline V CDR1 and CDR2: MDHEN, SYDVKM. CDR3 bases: TGTGCCAGCAGTTTTCGGACCCGCTTAACGACCCCAAGCTATGGCTACACCTTC. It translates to CASSFRTRLTTPSYGYTF.

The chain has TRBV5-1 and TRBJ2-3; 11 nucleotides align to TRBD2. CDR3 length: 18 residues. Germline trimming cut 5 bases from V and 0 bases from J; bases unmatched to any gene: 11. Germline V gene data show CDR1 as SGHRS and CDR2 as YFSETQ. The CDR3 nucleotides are TGCGCCAGCAGTTATCGTGGGACTAGCGGTGCTAGCACAGATACGCAGTATTTT. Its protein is CASSYRGTSGASTDTQYF. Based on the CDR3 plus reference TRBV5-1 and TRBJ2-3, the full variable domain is KAGVTQTPRYLIKTRGQQVTLSCSPISGHRSVSWYQQTPGQGLQFLFEYFSETQRNKGNFPGRFSGRQFSNSRSEMNVSTLELGDSALYLCASSYRGTSGASTDTQYFGPGTRLTVL.